These 3 T cell receptor beta chains were sequenced from one sample in a study of blood T cell repertoires in COVID-19. Produced via immunoSEQ multiplex PCR; TCRdb's table is partial and in-frame only. The top ten hold under 0.3% of the sample, which has just over 650,000 clones, 85% to 90% seen once. Sequencing used peripheral blood. Receptors were obtained from a young woman with acute or convalescent COVID-19.

The V gene is TRBV9, the J gene TRBJ1-1; 7 bases map to TRBD1. The germline V gene encodes CDR1 SGDLS and CDR2 YYNGEE. The CDR3 contains 13 residues. V shed 3 bases, J shed 4 bases, and the junction held 3 bases outside the gene matches. CDR3 in amino acids: CASSGGQSTEAFF. In DNA, the CDR3 is TGTGCCAGCAGCGGGGGACAGAGCACTGAAGCTTTCTTT.

This chain joins TRBV11-2 and TRBJ2-1; 9 positions agree with TRBD2. This CDR3 is 14 amino acids long. The ends lost 5 bases at V and 4 bases at J; junction bases unmatched: 3. Germline CDR1 is SGHAT and CDR2 is FQNNGV. The CDR3 coding sequence is TGTGCCAGCAGCCGGCTAGCGGGGTACAATGAGCAGTTCTTC. Amino acid sequence: CASSRLAGYNEQFF.

This clone showed up just once. This sequence joins TRBV7-9 and TRBJ1-2; D is possibly TRBD1 (5 bases). This CDR3 comprises 17 residues. In germline, CDR1 is SEHNR, CDR2 FQNEAQ (reference sequence). The V gene lost 4 bases and the J gene lost 0 bases, with 18 bases spanning the gap. DNA of the CDR3: TGTGCCAGCAGCTCGGGGGATCAGGTGGAAGCTAACTATGGCTACACCTTC. Residues: CASSSGDQVEANYGYTF.